The present T cell receptor beta chain was sequenced within a study of CD8 T cells in ankylosing spondylitis. This clonotype was seen ten or more times. The antigen is undetermined. Broader study findings: In the blood and synovial fluid of reactive arthritis, some motif variants had been previously reported. Made up of eight highly homologous variants, a TCR beta motif appeared characteristic of ankylosing spondylitis blood. Significant enrichment of disease-linked clones was reported in matched ankylosing spondylitis synovial fluid.

This CDR3 contains 16 residues. Germline loops: CDR1 MNHNS, CDR2 SASEGT. Trimming cost V 3 bases and J 4 bases, with 16 bases left between them. With molecular barcodes, quantitative 5'-RACE was used to make the TCR beta libraries. TCRdb itself ran the 5' RACE reads through MiXCR, one entry per CDR3 protein. The sample includes around 300,000 distinct CDR3 sequences, roughly 10% of them seen just once. The sequenced sample was blood, either unsorted or a sorted T cell fraction (not recorded which). The gene calls are TRBV6-1 and TRBJ1-5, with a weak D call TRBD1 (5 bases). This receptor was obtained from a female donor with ankylosing spondylitis or in good health (not recorded which). This chain's CDR3 is CASSDRVEVGNQPQHF. The CDR3 DNA reads as TGTGCCAGCAGTGACAGGGTAGAAGTTGGGAATCAGCCCCAGCATTTT.